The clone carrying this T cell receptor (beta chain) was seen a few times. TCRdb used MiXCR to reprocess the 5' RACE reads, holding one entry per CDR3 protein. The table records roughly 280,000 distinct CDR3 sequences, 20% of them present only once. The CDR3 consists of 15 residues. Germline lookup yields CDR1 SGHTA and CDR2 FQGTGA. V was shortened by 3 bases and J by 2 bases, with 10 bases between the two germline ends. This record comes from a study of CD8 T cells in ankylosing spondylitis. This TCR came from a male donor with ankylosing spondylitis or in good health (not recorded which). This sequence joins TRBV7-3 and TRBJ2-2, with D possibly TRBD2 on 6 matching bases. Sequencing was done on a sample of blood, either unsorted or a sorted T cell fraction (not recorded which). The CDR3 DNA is TGTGCCAGCAGCTTTAGCGGATTCAACACCGGGGAGCTGTTTTTT. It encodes CASSFSGFNTGELFF. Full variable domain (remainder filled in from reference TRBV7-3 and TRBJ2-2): GAGVSQTPSNKVTEKGKYVELRCDPISGHTALYWYRQSLGQGPEFLIYFQGTGAADDSGLPNDRFFAVRPEGSVSTLKIQRTERGDSAVYLCASSFSGFNTGELFFGEGSRLTVL.